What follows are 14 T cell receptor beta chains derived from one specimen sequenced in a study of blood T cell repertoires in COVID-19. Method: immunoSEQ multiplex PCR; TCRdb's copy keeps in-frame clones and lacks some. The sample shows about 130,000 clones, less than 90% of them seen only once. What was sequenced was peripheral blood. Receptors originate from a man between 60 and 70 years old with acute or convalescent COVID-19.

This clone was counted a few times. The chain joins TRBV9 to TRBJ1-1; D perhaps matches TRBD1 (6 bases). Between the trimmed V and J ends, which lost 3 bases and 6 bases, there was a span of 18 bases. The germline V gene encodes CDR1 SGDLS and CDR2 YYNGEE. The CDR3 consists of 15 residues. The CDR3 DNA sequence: TGTGCCAGCAGCGCACTACAACAGGGTAGCCCTGAAGCTTTCTTT. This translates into CASSALQQGSPEAFF.

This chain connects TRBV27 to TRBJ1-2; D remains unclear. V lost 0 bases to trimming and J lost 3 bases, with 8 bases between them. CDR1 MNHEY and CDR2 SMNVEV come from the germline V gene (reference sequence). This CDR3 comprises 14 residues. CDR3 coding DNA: TGTGCCAGCAGTTTATCGTTCGCGGACTATGGCTACACCTTC. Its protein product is CASSLSFADYGYTF.

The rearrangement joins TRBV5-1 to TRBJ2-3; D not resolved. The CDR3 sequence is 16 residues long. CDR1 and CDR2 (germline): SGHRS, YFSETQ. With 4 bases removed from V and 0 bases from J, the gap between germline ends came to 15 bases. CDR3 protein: CASSLARQASTDTQYF. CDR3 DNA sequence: TGCGCCAGCAGCCTGGCAAGGCAGGCTAGCACAGATACGCAGTATTTT.

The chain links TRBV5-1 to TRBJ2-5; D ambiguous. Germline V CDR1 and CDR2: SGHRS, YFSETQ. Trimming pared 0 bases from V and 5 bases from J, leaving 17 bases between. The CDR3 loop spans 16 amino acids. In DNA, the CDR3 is TGCGCCAGCAGCTTGGAGGAGACCTTATTTCCGGAGACCCAGTACTTC. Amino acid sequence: CASSLEETLFPETQYF.

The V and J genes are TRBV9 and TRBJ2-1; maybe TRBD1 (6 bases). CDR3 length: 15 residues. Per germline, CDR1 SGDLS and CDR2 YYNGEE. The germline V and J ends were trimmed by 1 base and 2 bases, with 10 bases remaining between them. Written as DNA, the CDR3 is TGTGCCAGCAGCGTACTGGACAGAACCTACAATGAGCAGTTCTTC. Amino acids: CASSVLDRTYNEQFF.

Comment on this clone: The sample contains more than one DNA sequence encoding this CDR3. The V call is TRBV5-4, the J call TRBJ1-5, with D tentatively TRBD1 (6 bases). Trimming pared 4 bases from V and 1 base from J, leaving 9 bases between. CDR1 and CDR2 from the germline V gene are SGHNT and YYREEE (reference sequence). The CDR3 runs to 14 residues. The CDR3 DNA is TGTGCCAGCAGCCTACAGGGAAGCAATCAGCCCCAGCATTTT. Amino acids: CASSLQGSNQPQHF.

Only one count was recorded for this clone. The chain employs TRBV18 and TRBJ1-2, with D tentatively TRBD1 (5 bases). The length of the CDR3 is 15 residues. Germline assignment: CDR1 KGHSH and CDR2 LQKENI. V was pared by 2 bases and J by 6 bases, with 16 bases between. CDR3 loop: CASSPSPQGGDGYTF. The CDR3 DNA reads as TGTGCCAGCTCACCATCTCCTCAGGGTGGAGATGGCTACACCTTC. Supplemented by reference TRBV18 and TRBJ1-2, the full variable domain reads NAGVMQNPRHLVRRRGQEARLRCSPMKGHSHVYWYRQLPEEGLKFMVYLQKENIIDESGMPKERFSAEFPKEGPSILRIQQVVRGDSAAYFCASSPSPQGGDGYTFGSGTRLTVV.

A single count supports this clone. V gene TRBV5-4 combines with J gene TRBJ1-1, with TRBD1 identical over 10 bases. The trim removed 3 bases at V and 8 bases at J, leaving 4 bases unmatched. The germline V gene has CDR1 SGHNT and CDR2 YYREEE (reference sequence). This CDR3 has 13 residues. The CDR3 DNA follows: TGTGCCAGCAGCTACGACAGGGGGCGAGAAGCTTTCTTT. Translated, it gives CASSYDRGREAFF.

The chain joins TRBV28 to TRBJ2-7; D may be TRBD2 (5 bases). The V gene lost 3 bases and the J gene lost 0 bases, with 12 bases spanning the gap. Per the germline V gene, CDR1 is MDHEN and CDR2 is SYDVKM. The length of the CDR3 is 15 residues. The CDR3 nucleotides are TGTGCCAGCAGTTTTCTGAGGGAGACCTCCTACGAGCAGTACTTC. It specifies CASSFLRETSYEQYF. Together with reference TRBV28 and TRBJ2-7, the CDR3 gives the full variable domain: DVKVTQSSRYLVKRTGEKVFLECVQDMDHENMFWYRQDPGLGLRLIYFSYDVKMKEKGDIPEGYSVSREKKERFSLILESASTNQTSMYLCASSFLRETSYEQYFGPGTRLTVT.

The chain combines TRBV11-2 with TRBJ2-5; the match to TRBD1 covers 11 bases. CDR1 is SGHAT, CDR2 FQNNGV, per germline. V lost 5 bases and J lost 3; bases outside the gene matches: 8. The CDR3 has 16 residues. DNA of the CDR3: TGTGCCAGCAGCCCTATACCGGGACAGGGGGAAGAGACCCAGTACTTC. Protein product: CASSPIPGQGEETQYF.

As DNA, the CDR3 is TGTGCCAGCAGCGGGACAGGGATCTATGGCTACACCTTC. Residues: CASSGTGIYGYTF. The genes are TRBV6-5 and TRBJ1-2; 9 bases line up with TRBD1. There are 13 residues in the CDR3. Trimming removed 6 bases from V and 4 bases from J; junction bases left unmatched: 3. Germline V gene data show CDR1 as MNHEY and CDR2 as SVGAGI.

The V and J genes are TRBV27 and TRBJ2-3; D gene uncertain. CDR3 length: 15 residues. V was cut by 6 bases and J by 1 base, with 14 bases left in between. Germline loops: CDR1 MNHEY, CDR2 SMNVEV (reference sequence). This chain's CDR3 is CASRQVGTGTDTQYF. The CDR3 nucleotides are TGTGCCAGCAGGCAGGTAGGAACCGGCACAGATACGCAGTATTTT.

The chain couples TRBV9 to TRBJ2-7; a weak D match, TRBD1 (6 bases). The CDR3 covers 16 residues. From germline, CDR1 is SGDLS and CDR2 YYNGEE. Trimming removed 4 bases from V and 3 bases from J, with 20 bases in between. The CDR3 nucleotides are TGTGCCAGCAGCCACAGATCCGGGACACGGGACTACGAGCAGTACTTC. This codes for CASSHRSGTRDYEQYF. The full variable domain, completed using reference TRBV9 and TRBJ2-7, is DSGVTQTPKHLITATGQRVTLRCSPRSGDLSVYWYQQSLDQGLQFLIQYYNGEERAKGNILERFSAQQFPDLHSELNLSSLELGDSALYFCASSHRSGTRDYEQYFGPGTRLTVT.

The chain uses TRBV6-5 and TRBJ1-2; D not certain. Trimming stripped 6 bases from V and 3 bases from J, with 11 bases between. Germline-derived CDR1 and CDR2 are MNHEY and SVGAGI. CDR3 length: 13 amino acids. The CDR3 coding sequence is TGTGCCAGCAGCTTGACTCCAGACTATGGCTACACCTTC. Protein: CASSLTPDYGYTF.